What follows are 26 T cell receptor beta chains derived from one specimen sequenced in a study of blood T cell repertoires in COVID-19 (dated by TCRdb to 2018 to 2020). Library generation was performed with the immunoSEQ multiplex PCR assay. TCRdb limited this immuneACCESS table to in-frame rearrangements with V and J called. A share of clones is missing; checked studies link under half to unresolved V genes, and the rest is unexplained. The sample table contains 21,000 or so clones; only one count was recorded for 83% of them. The top ten clonotypes cover 5.5% to 8% of the sample. Sequenced sample: peripheral blood. These receptors were collected from a human donor in a cohort sampled during active COVID-19.

The V and J genes are TRBV3-1 (or the pseudogene TRBV3-2) and TRBJ2-1, with 13 positions matching TRBD2. The CDR3 is made up of 17 amino acids. Germline CDR1 LGHDT, CDR2 YNNKEL (reference sequence). V gave up 3 bases and J gave up 7 bases; unmatched junction bases: 9. The CDR3 bases are TGTGCCAGCAGCCACAGAACTAGCGGGGGGGCTAGGAATGAGCAGTTCTTC. Protein sequence: CASSHRTSGGARNEQFF.

This chain connects TRBV19 to TRBJ1-2, with 9 bases aligning to TRBD1. Looked up from germline, CDR1 is LNHDA and CDR2 is SQIVND (reference sequence). CDR3 length equals 15 residues. The V gene end was trimmed by 3 bases and the J gene end by 5 bases; junction bases not matched to a gene: 7. CDR3 nucleotide sequence: TGTGCCAGTAGTATTCTTTCCGGGACAGGGTATGGCTACACCTTC. This gives the protein CASSILSGTGYGYTF.

The chain carries TRBV10-3 and TRBJ1-1, with no clear D. This CDR3 has 17 residues. With 0 bases removed from V and 1 base from J, the gap between germline ends came to 15 bases. Germline V gene sequence: CDR1 ENHRY, CDR2 SYGVKD. CDR3 bases: TGTGCCATCAGTGAGTCGGTAGCCAGCTCTTCGAACACTGAAGCTTTCTTT. Encoded protein: CAISESVASSSNTEAFF.

This clone is a singleton in its sample. The chain couples TRBV9 to TRBJ2-5; TRBD2 is a possible D gene (5 bases). Germline V lookup: CDR1 SGDLS, CDR2 YYNGEE. V shed 4 bases and J shed 0 bases, with 10 bases lying between them. This CDR3 comprises 14 residues. The CDR3 protein is CASSLPGYQETQYF. In nucleotides, the CDR3 is TGTGCCAGCAGCCTGCCGGGGTACCAAGAGACCCAGTACTTC. Together with reference TRBV9 and TRBJ2-5, the CDR3 gives the full variable domain: DSGVTQTPKHLITATGQRVTLRCSPRSGDLSVYWYQQSLDQGLQFLIQYYNGEERAKGNILERFSAQQFPDLHSELNLSSLELGDSALYFCASSLPGYQETQYFGPGTRLLVL.

V and J are TRBV9 and TRBJ2-2; 11 bases match TRBD2. J was trimmed by 6 bases and V by 0 bases; bases with no gene match: 7. The CDR3 is 17 residues long. Germline values: CDR1 SGDLS, CDR2 YYNGEE. The CDR3 coding sequence is TGTGCCAGCAGCGTAGAGGCTAGCGGGGGGATAGCCGGGGAGCTGTTTTTT. Encoded protein: CASSVEASGGIAGELFF. Full variable domain (remainder filled in from reference TRBV9 and TRBJ2-2): DSGVTQTPKHLITATGQRVTLRCSPRSGDLSVYWYQQSLDQGLQFLIQYYNGEERAKGNILERFSAQQFPDLHSELNLSSLELGDSALYFCASSVEASGGIAGELFFGEGSRLTVL.

The J gene is TRBJ1-1, the V gene TRBV11-3; 7 bases are a match to TRBD1. The germline CDR1 and CDR2 sequences are SGHNT and YENEEA. The CDR3 is 16 residues long. V was clipped by 4 bases and J by 1 base; unmatched bases: 9. CDR3 protein: CASSSRTGATNTEAFF. In nucleotides, the CDR3 is TGTGCCAGCAGCTCCCGGACAGGAGCAACGAACACTGAAGCTTTCTTT.

The CDR3 DNA is TGTGCCAGCAGAGAGGGTTCGGCAGCCGCCGGATCACCCCTCCACTTT. Residues: CASREGSAAAGSPLHF. This rearrangement joins TRBV9 to TRBJ1-6, with D unclear. V gave up 5 bases and J gave up 10 bases, with 22 bases separating them. This CDR3 comprises 16 residues. CDR1 SGDLS and CDR2 YYNGEE come from the germline V gene.

V gene TRBV5-1 combines with J gene TRBJ1-5; D is unclear. The length of the CDR3 is 15 residues. V was clipped by 7 bases and J by 0 bases, with 14 bases between them. Germline V gene sequence: CDR1 SGHRS, CDR2 YFSETQ. CDR3 protein: CASAPDGYSNQPQHF. The CDR3 bases are TGCGCCAGCGCGCCTGACGGGTATAGCAATCAGCCCCAGCATTTT.

The J gene is TRBJ2-2, the V gene TRBV6-2 or TRBV6-3; 7 bases are shared with TRBD1. The CDR3 totals 16 residues. The germline CDR1 and CDR2 sequences are MNHEY and SVGEGT. Trimming cost V 1 base and J 1 base; bases outside gene matches: 3. CDR3 sequence: CASSYFGQVNTGELFF. For the CDR3, the DNA is TGTGCCAGCAGTTACTTCGGACAGGTGAACACCGGGGAGCTGTTTTTT.

This CDR3 is CASSLVLRGAPDSYNEQFF. The CDR3 DNA follows: TGTGCCAGCAGCTTAGTCTTGCGGGGGGCCCCCGACTCCTACAATGAGCAGTTCTTC. The rearrangement joins TRBV7-6 to TRBJ2-1, with TRBD2 matching over 8 bases. CDR1 and CDR2 (germline): SGHVS, FNYEAQ. Trimming removed 1 base from V and 0 bases from J; junction bases left unmatched: 11. The CDR3 length is 19 residues.

The chain couples TRBV12-3 or TRBV12-4 to TRBJ1-1, with D possibly TRBD1 on 5 matching bases. The length of the CDR3 is 13 residues. Trimming stripped 7 bases from V and 1 base from J, with 10 bases between. The CDR3 nucleotides are TGTGCCAGCAACGGACACGAGAACACTGAAGCTTTCTTT. It translates to CASNGHENTEAFF.

This clone turned up a few times. This chain joins TRBV29-1 and TRBJ2-5; D is unresolved. Per the germline V gene, CDR1 is SQVTM and CDR2 is ANQGSEA. The CDR3 has 12 amino acids. The V gene lost 2 bases and the J gene lost 6 bases, with 10 bases spanning the gap. The CDR3 DNA follows: TGCAGCGTTGAACTAGTTCGGCAGACCCAGTACTTC. Translated, it gives CSVELVRQTQYF.

The J gene is TRBJ2-1, the V gene TRBV18; 12 nucleotides match TRBD1. Unmatched junction bases numbered 11, after V lost 1 base and J lost 7 bases. Germline CDR1 KGHSH, CDR2 LQKENI. The CDR3 has 18 residues. The CDR3 sequence: CASSPLGTGGRVWNEQFF. The CDR3 DNA reads as TGTGCCAGCTCACCACTCGGGACAGGGGGCCGCGTGTGGAATGAGCAGTTCTTC.

Comment on this clone: Within the sample, other DNA sequences also encode this same CDR3. The chain combines TRBV19 with TRBJ1-1; D is uncertain. This CDR3 has 13 residues. V was shortened by 5 bases and J by 1 base, with 8 bases between the two germline ends. Germline-derived CDR1 and CDR2 are LNHDA and SQIVND (reference sequence). The CDR3 nucleotides are TGTGCCAGTAGTTCGCGAGGGAACACTGAAGCTTTCTTT. Its translation: CASSSRGNTEAFF.

The chain carries TRBV3-1 (or the pseudogene TRBV3-2) and TRBJ2-5, with a possible D match to TRBD2 (5 bases). The CDR3 is 15 amino acids. Germline V gene data show CDR1 as LGHDT and CDR2 as YNNKEL (reference sequence). Deletions cut 1 base from V and 2 bases from J, with 11 bases between. CDR3 protein: CASSQAGRIQETQYF. The CDR3 DNA reads as TGTGCCAGCAGCCAAGCGGGGAGAATTCAAGAGACCCAGTACTTC.

The V gene is TRBV27, the J gene TRBJ2-5; TRBD2 might be the D (6 bases). The germline CDR1 and CDR2 sequences are MNHEY and SMNVEV (reference sequence). V was clipped by 4 bases and J by 5 bases, with 11 bases between them. The CDR3 sequence is 13 residues long. The chain's CDR3 is CASSSFLAETQYF. CDR3 DNA sequence: TGTGCCAGCAGTTCCTTCCTAGCGGAGACCCAGTACTTC.

The chain uses TRBV29-1 and TRBJ1-5; no firm D call. Germline-derived CDR1 and CDR2 are SQVTM and ANQGSEA. There are 12 residues in the CDR3. The V and J ends lost 6 bases and 7 bases respectively, with 13 bases between them. The CDR3 DNA sequence: TGCAGCGTCCAGTTATTCGGGCAGCCCCAGCATTTT. Translated: CSVQLFGQPQHF.

The chain couples TRBV18 to TRBJ2-7; 8 bases agree with TRBD1. The CDR3 spans 14 residues. CDR1 and CDR2 from the germline V gene are KGHSH and LQKENI. The trim removed 3 bases at V and 4 bases at J, leaving 5 bases unmatched. The CDR3 coding sequence is TGTGCCAGCTCACCTGGACAGGGAAATTACGAGCAGTACTTC. Its translation is CASSPGQGNYEQYF. The variable domain in full, with the rest retrieved from reference TRBV18 and TRBJ2-7, is NAGVMQNPRHLVRRRGQEARLRCSPMKGHSHVYWYRQLPEEGLKFMVYLQKENIIDESGMPKERFSAEFPKEGPSILRIQQVVRGDSAAYFCASSPGQGNYEQYFGPGTRLTVT.

V and J are TRBV5-1 and TRBJ1-3, with D possibly being TRBD1 (5 bases). The CDR3 consists of 15 residues. Trimming took 7 bases from V and 0 from J, leaving 14 bases between them. Germline-derived CDR1 and CDR2 are SGHRS and YFSETQ. As DNA, the CDR3 is TGCGCCAGCGGTCCGGGGGGTGCCTCTGGAAACACCATATATTTT. Residues: CASGPGGASGNTIYF.

The chain uses TRBV14 and TRBJ1-4; no clear D. CDR1 is SGHDN, CDR2 FVKESK, per germline. V lost 0 bases to trimming and J lost 4 bases, with 12 bases between them. The CDR3 covers 16 residues. CDR3: CASSQDLSRFNEKLFF. In DNA, the CDR3 is TGTGCCAGCAGCCAAGATCTTAGCAGATTTAATGAAAAACTGTTTTTT.

The rearrangement uses TRBV2 and TRBJ2-1, with 8 bases aligning to TRBD2. This CDR3 is built from 14 residues. Per germline, CDR1 SNHLY and CDR2 FYNNEI. After removal of 8 bases from V and 4 bases from J, the junction contained 7 bases not matched to a gene. Here the CDR3 DNA reads TGTGCCAGCCGTACTAGCGGACTATACAATGAGCAGTTCTTC. It translates to CASRTSGLYNEQFF.

V gene TRBV30 combines with J gene TRBJ1-6, with D perhaps matching TRBD1 (5 bases). The CDR3 runs to 14 residues. Looked up from germline, CDR1 is GTSNPN and CDR2 is SVGIG (reference sequence). Trimming took off 0 bases at V and 7 bases at J, with 10 bases between the two ends. The CDR3 loop reads CAWSVGTPNSPLHF. CDR3 DNA sequence: TGTGCCTGGAGTGTAGGGACTCCGAATTCACCCCTCCACTTT.

This clone was found a few times. The J gene is TRBJ1-3, the V gene TRBV18; perhaps TRBD1 as D (6 bases). The V gene lost 3 bases and the J gene lost 2 bases, with 11 bases spanning the gap. CDR3 size: 15 residues. Germline-derived CDR1 and CDR2 are KGHSH and LQKENI. DNA for the CDR3: TGTGCCAGCTCACCTGGGACAAGGGCTGGAAACACCATATATTTT. Translation: CASSPGTRAGNTIYF. Based on the CDR3 plus reference TRBV18 and TRBJ1-3, the full variable domain is NAGVMQNPRHLVRRRGQEARLRCSPMKGHSHVYWYRQLPEEGLKFMVYLQKENIIDESGMPKERFSAEFPKEGPSILRIQQVVRGDSAAYFCASSPGTRAGNTIYFGEGSWLTVV.

This clone was observed a few times. J is TRBJ1-1 and V is TRBV19, with D perhaps matching TRBD1 (5 bases). The CDR3 length is 13 residues. Trimming shortened V by 1 base and J by 7 bases, and 10 bases separated the two germline ends. Germline V CDR1 and CDR2: LNHDA, SQIVND (reference sequence). CDR3 residues: CASSIGGGYEAFF. The CDR3 coding sequence is TGTGCCAGTAGTATAGGGGGGGGGTATGAAGCTTTCTTT.

The rearrangement links TRBV10-3 to TRBJ2-7; D possibly corresponds to TRBD1 (5 bases). The CDR3 contains 13 residues. The germline gives CDR1 ENHRY, CDR2 SYGVKD. Trimming shortened V by 10 bases and J by 1 base, and 14 bases separated the two germline ends. CDR3 coding DNA: TGTGCCACAACGCAGGGTGGGTCCTACGAGCAGTACTTC. Translation: CATTQGGSYEQYF.

The CDR3 is CASSLGQKLNTEAFF. Here the CDR3 DNA reads TGTGCCAGCAGCTTGGGACAGAAACTGAACACTGAAGCTTTCTTT. V and J are TRBV7-9 and TRBJ1-1; 7 bases fit TRBD1. Germline V gene lookup returns CDR1 SEHNR and CDR2 FQNEAQ (reference sequence). The CDR3 runs to 15 residues. J lost 0 bases, V lost 3 bases, and 4 bases had no gene match. Complete variable domain (other parts from reference TRBV7-9 and TRBJ1-1): DTGVSQNPRHKITKRGQNVTFRCDPISEHNRLYWYRQTLGQGPEFLTYFQNEAQLEKSRLLSDRFSAERPKGSFSTLEIQRTEQGDSAMYLCASSLGQKLNTEAFFGQGTRLTVV.